Shown below are 14 T cell receptor beta chains from a single sample sequenced in a study of T cell responses to AZD1222 COVID-19 vaccine. Clones were sequenced by immunoSEQ multiplex PCR, and TCRdb holds only the in-frame ones, with some missing. The sample consists of 130,000 or so clones, approximately 85% of them appearing once. The material was peripheral blood, obtained on day 0 of AZD1222 vaccination. Receptors were obtained from an adult in good health.

The rearrangement uses TRBV19 and TRBJ1-1; D remains unclear. There are 12 residues in the CDR3. Germline lookup yields CDR1 LNHDA and CDR2 SQIVND (reference sequence). With 9 bases removed from V and 1 base from J, the gap between germline ends came to 9 bases. The CDR3 DNA sequence: TGTGCCAGCCTACAGCCGAACACTGAAGCTTTCTTT. Protein sequence: CASLQPNTEAFF.

This chain uses TRBV28 with TRBJ1-3; possibly TRBD1 for D (6 bases). The V gene's germline CDR1 is MDHEN and CDR2 SYDVKM. This CDR3 contains 16 residues. Trimming pared 6 bases from V and 4 bases from J, leaving 19 bases between. DNA for the CDR3: TGTGCCAGCAGGAGGAGGGGGATGGGTCTCGGAAACACCATATATTTT. Translated: CASRRRGMGLGNTIYF.

This clone was picked up a small number of times. J is TRBJ2-4 and V is TRBV19; 9 bases line up with TRBD2. This CDR3 comprises 14 residues. V was pared by 5 bases and J by 7 bases, with 6 bases of the junction left unmatched. Germline CDR1 and CDR2: LNHDA and SQIVND (reference sequence). The CDR3, as DNA: TGTGCCAGTAGTTTTAGCGGGAGTAGGAACATTCAGTACTTC. This gives the protein CASSFSGSRNIQYF.

The rearrangement uses TRBV6-5 and TRBJ1-1, with D uncertain. V was shortened by 2 bases and J by 7 bases, with 11 bases between the two germline ends. Germline assignment: CDR1 MNHEY and CDR2 SVGAGI. CDR3 length: 13 residues. The CDR3 is CASSYNGDNEAFF. CDR3 nucleotide sequence: TGTGCCAGCAGTTACAACGGTGACAATGAAGCTTTCTTT.

The rearrangement joins TRBV19 to TRBJ2-7; 10 bases line up with TRBD2. Per germline, CDR1 LNHDA and CDR2 SQIVND (reference sequence). The CDR3 is 15 amino acids. The V and J ends lost 3 bases and 7 bases, in that order; junction bases with no gene match: 9. The CDR3 bases are TGTGCCAGTAGTATCCCGCTAGCGGGAGCCCGGGAGCAGTACTTC. Its translation is CASSIPLAGAREQYF.

This clone was detected only once. The chain joins TRBV2 to TRBJ1-5; D not certain. V was trimmed by 2 bases and J by 11 bases, leaving 16 bases between them. The CDR3 length is 14 residues. Germline values: CDR1 SNHLY, CDR2 FYNNEI. In DNA, the CDR3 is TGTGCCAGCAGTGAAAGGGCAGAGAAAAGGGCCCAGCATTTT. Amino acids: CASSERAEKRAQHF.

The V gene is TRBV7-2, the J gene TRBJ2-3; 8 nucleotides align to TRBD2. The J segment lost 8 bases and the V segment lost 5 bases, leaving 15 bases of the junction unmatched. The CDR3 is 16 amino acids. Germline V gene lookup returns CDR1 SGHTA and CDR2 FQGNSA. CDR3 coding DNA: TGTGCCAGCAGCCTTAGGGGTACAGCGGGGGAACCTACGCAGTATTTT. Translating gives CASSLRGTAGEPTQYF.

The chain links TRBV3-1 (or the pseudogene TRBV3-2) to TRBJ1-6; no clear D. Trimming cost V 1 base and J 5 bases, with 9 bases left between them. The CDR3 has 15 residues. The germline V gene encodes CDR1 LGHDT and CDR2 YNNKEL (reference sequence). The CDR3 loop reads CASSQGAANNSPLHF. The CDR3 DNA follows: TGTGCCAGCAGCCAAGGGGCAGCTAATAATTCACCCCTCCACTTT.

The chain recombines TRBV5-6 with TRBJ1-4; perhaps TRBD1 as D (6 bases). The CDR3 runs 15 residues. With 4 bases removed from V and 6 bases from J, the gap between germline ends came to 16 bases. Germline loops: CDR1 SGHDT, CDR2 YYEEEE. The CDR3 loop is CASSIWTKGDEKLFF. CDR3 DNA sequence: TGTGCCAGCAGCATCTGGACAAAGGGGGATGAAAAACTGTTTTTT.

The gene calls are TRBV6-6 and TRBJ1-3; D ambiguous. Germline CDR1 and CDR2: MNHNY and SVGAGI (reference sequence). This CDR3 has 13 residues. Deletions cut 3 bases from V and 2 bases from J, with 5 bases between. DNA of the CDR3: TGTGCCAGCAGTTATACGCCTGGAAACACCATATATTTT. This codes for CASSYTPGNTIYF.

The sample holds a few counts of this clone. The CDR3 protein is CASSKDLKGQGLFNEQYF. In DNA, the CDR3 is TGTGCCAGCAGCAAAGATTTAAAGGGACAGGGACTTTTTAACGAGCAGTACTTC. The rearrangement joins TRBV21-1 to TRBJ2-7; the table's D call of TRBD1 was not tested on the DNA. TRBV21-1 is a listed pseudogene. The CDR3 totals 18 residues.

The chain recombines TRBV3-1 (or the pseudogene TRBV3-2) with TRBJ2-1, with 10 bases fitting TRBD2. V trimming: 1 base; J trimming: 10 bases; junction bases outside the gene matches: 4. The CDR3 length is 14 residues. CDR1 is LGHDT and CDR2 is YNNKEL in the germline V gene (reference sequence). The CDR3 sequence is CASSQAAGGQEQFF. Written as DNA, the CDR3 is TGTGCCAGCAGCCAAGCAGCGGGGGGGCAAGAGCAGTTCTTC.

The rearrangement joins TRBV27 to TRBJ2-7; D might be TRBD1 or TRBD2, each matching 6 bases. Trimming took off 2 bases at V and 8 bases at J, with 16 bases between the two ends. CDR1 is MNHEY, CDR2 SMNVEV, per germline (reference sequence). The CDR3 extends over 14 amino acids. For the CDR3, the DNA is TGTGCCAGCAGTTTAGGCGGGGACACAGTGCAGCAGTACTTC. It translates to CASSLGGDTVQQYF.

This clone came up a few times. This sequence joins TRBV2 and TRBJ2-7; 9 positions match TRBD1. CDR1 and CDR2 (germline): SNHLY, FYNNEI. This CDR3 has 13 residues. Trimming removed 10 bases from V and 2 bases from J; junction bases left unmatched: 6. DNA of the CDR3: TGTGCCAACACCCGGGACAGGGCCTACGAGCAGTACTTC. It is translated as CANTRDRAYEQYF.